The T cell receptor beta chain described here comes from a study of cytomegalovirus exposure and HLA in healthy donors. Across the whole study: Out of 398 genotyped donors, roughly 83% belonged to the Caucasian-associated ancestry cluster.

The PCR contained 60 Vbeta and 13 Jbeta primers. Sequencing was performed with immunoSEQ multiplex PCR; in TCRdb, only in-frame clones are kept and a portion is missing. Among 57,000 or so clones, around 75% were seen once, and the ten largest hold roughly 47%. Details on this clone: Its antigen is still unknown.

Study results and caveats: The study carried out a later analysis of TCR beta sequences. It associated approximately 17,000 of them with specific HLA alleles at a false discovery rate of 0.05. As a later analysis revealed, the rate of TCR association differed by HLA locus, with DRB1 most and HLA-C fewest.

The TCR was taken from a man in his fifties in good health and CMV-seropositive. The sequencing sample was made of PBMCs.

This CDR3 is CASSQGLAGGLRTGELFF. DNA of the CDR3: TGCGCCAGCAGCCAAGGCCTAGCGGGGGGGCTGAGAACCGGGGAGCTGTTTTTT. The rearrangement uses TRBV4-1 and TRBJ2-2, with 12 bases that match TRBD2. The CDR3 is 18 amino acids. Germline loops: CDR1 MGHRA, CDR2 YSYEKL. Trimming cost V 1 base and J 5 bases; bases outside gene matches: 8.